Below, 22 T cell receptor beta chains from the same sample are listed, as sequenced in a study of blood T cells in healthy people across ages. The use of a sample-barcoded 5' primer and a J-beta primer mix characterized a second PCR of about 6 to 12 cycles. TCRdb passed the 5' RACE reads through MiXCR, listing each CDR3 protein once. Of about 670,000 distinct CDR3 sequences in the sample, 52% were seen once. Sequenced sample: blood. Source of these receptors: a woman older than 75 in good health.

V and J are TRBV6-6 and TRBJ2-3; 10 bases map to TRBD2. The V segment lost 1 base and the J segment 2 bases; nucleotides outside the gene matches: 6. Germline CDR1 and CDR2: MNHNY and SVGAGI (reference sequence). This CDR3 has 17 amino acids. The CDR3 region has the DNA TGTGCCAGCAGTTACTATGTACTAGCGGGGCCCACAGATACGCAGTATTTT. This translates into CASSYYVLAGPTDTQYF.

This rearrangement joins TRBV3-1 to TRBJ2-1; 9 bases agree with TRBD1. In germline, CDR1 is LGHDT, CDR2 YNNKEL (reference sequence). This CDR3 region has 16 residues. The trim removed 6 bases at V and 2 bases at J, leaving 8 bases unmatched. Written as DNA, the CDR3 is TGTGCCAGCAGTGGGACAGGGCGAGTCGCCTACAATGAGCAGTTCTTC. Protein sequence: CASSGTGRVAYNEQFF.

This clonotype has a count of ten or more. CDR3 coding DNA: TGTGCCAGCAGTTTCTACCGACAGGGGGGAGGCTACACCTTC. This codes for CASSFYRQGGGYTF. This chain uses TRBV12-3 or TRBV12-4 with TRBJ1-2, with 9 bases fitting TRBD1. The J segment lost 8 bases and the V segment lost 3 bases, leaving 7 bases of the junction unmatched. This CDR3 has 14 residues.

This CDR3 reads CATSDLSTGEKETQYF. CDR3 DNA sequence: TGTGCCACCAGTGATTTGTCGACAGGGGAAAAGGAGACCCAGTACTTC. This chain connects TRBV24-1 to TRBJ2-5; 8 bases map to TRBD1. Germline CDR1 is KGHDR and CDR2 is SFDVKD. This CDR3 comprises 16 residues. Unmatched junction bases numbered 7, after V lost 0 bases and J lost 5 bases.

This clonotype was detected only a few times. The V and J genes are TRBV27 and TRBJ2-1; a weak D match, TRBD2 (5 bases). The CDR3 runs to 14 residues. V was cut by 5 bases and J by 4 bases, with 12 bases left in between. The germline V gene has CDR1 MNHEY and CDR2 SMNVEV (reference sequence). The DNA of the CDR3 is TGTGCCAGCAGTGGGGTTCGCGGGTACAATGAGCAGTTCTTC. Translated: CASSGVRGYNEQFF.

The genes are TRBV5-1 and TRBJ2-7, with D uncertain. The CDR3 is 15 amino acids. The germline V gene encodes CDR1 SGHRS and CDR2 YFSETQ. The ends were cut back, 1 base at V and 2 bases at J, with 13 bases in the middle. CDR3 region: CASSLSIDRAYEQYF. The CDR3 DNA reads TGCGCCAGCAGCTTGTCTATAGATCGGGCCTACGAGCAGTACTTC.

CDR3: CASSTGQSGELFF. CDR3 bases: TGCGCCAGCAGCACCGGACAGAGCGGGGAGCTGTTTTTT. The chain combines TRBV5-1 with TRBJ2-2, with D possibly being TRBD1 (6 bases). This CDR3 region has 13 residues. Germline V gene sequence: CDR1 SGHRS, CDR2 YFSETQ. The V end lost 4 bases, the J end lost 7 bases, and 11 bases lay between the germline ends.

The chain uses TRBV18 and TRBJ2-1; a weak D match, TRBD1 (5 bases). Germline V gene lookup returns CDR1 KGHSH and CDR2 LQKENI. Trimming removed 0 bases at V and 10 bases at J, with 19 bases between. This CDR3 region has 16 residues. CDR3 region: CASSPPVSLLAGEQFF. The CDR3 coding sequence is TGTGCCAGCTCACCACCGGTTAGTCTCTTAGCAGGGGAGCAGTTCTTC.

The CDR3 DNA follows: TGCGCCAGCAGCCAACCGACAGGGAATGTGTACGAGCAGTACTTC. This translates into CASSQPTGNVYEQYF. This sequence joins TRBV4-1 and TRBJ2-5; 7 nucleotides match TRBD1. The DNA end favors TRBJ2-7, so the J call may be wrong. CDR1 MGHRA and CDR2 YSYEKL come from the germline V gene. The CDR3 is 15 residues long.

The chain links TRBV27 to TRBJ1-5; 10 nucleotides align to TRBD1. The J segment lost 7 bases and the V segment lost 5 bases, leaving 14 bases of the junction unmatched. The CDR3 contains 17 residues. Germline CDR1 and CDR2: MNHEY and SMNVEV (reference sequence). CDR3 region: CASSTRTGTGVGQPQHF. CDR3 bases: TGTGCCAGCAGTACTCGAACCGGGACAGGGGTAGGGCAGCCCCAGCATTTT.

This clonotype was detected a few times. The rearrangement joins TRBV2 to TRBJ2-2; 15 bases agree with TRBD2. The CDR3 is 15 amino acids. The germline V gene has CDR1 SNHLY and CDR2 FYNNEI. V shed 9 bases, J shed 5 bases, and the junction held 4 bases outside the gene matches. The CDR3 DNA reads TGTGCCAGTGGACTAGCGGGAGGGAAAACCGGGGAGCTGTTTTTT. Encoded protein: CASGLAGGKTGELFF.

To note about this clonotype: One base away lies a much larger clone, so this may be a sequencing read error. The V call is TRBV5-1, the J call TRBJ2-3, with D maybe TRBD2 (6 bases). CDR1 is SGHRS, CDR2 YFSETQ, per germline. Trimming took 4 bases from V and 3 from J, leaving 15 bases between them. The CDR3 runs to 15 residues. The CDR3 DNA reads TGCGCCAGCAGCGTACCTGGAGGGAGGACAGATACGCAGTATTTT. Protein: CASSVPGGRTDTQYF.

This clonotype was seen a few times. The rearrangement joins TRBV18 to TRBJ1-2; D gene uncertain. Trimming removed 2 bases at V and 6 bases at J, with 16 bases between. The CDR3 spans 15 residues. Germline V gene sequence: CDR1 KGHSH, CDR2 LQKENI. CDR3 in DNA: TGTGCCAGCTCACCAGGGGTTCAAGGGCTCAATGGCTACACCTTC. Translated: CASSPGVQGLNGYTF.

The CDR3 nucleotides read TGTGCCATCAGTGATCTGTCGCTAGCCAAAGCCTACGAGCAGTACTTC. Protein sequence: CAISDLSLAKAYEQYF. The chain has TRBV10-3 and TRBJ2-5, with D maybe TRBD2 (5 bases). The DNA end is a closer match to TRBJ2-7, so the J assignment may be wrong. The CDR3 covers 16 residues. The germline V gene encodes CDR1 ENHRY and CDR2 SYGVKD.

The gene calls are TRBV2 and TRBJ2-5; D ambiguous. The last part of the DNA fits TRBJ2-7 better; the J call may be wrong. Germline lookup yields CDR1 SNHLY and CDR2 FYNNEI. The CDR3 runs to 14 residues. This CDR3 is CASRPESRGYEQYF. CDR3 DNA: TGTGCCAGCAGACCAGAAAGCAGAGGCTACGAGCAGTACTTC.

A few counts support this clonotype. The V and J genes are TRBV7-9 and TRBJ1-4, with a possible D match to TRBD1 (5 bases). V lost 2 bases and J lost 8, with 9 bases in between. The CDR3 is 13 residues long. CDR1 SEHNR and CDR2 FQNEAQ come from the germline V gene (reference sequence). This CDR3 is CASSLREGEKLFF. The CDR3 DNA is TGTGCCAGCAGCTTAAGGGAGGGGGAAAAACTGTTTTTT.

This clonotype occurred once. This chain links TRBV20-1 with TRBJ2-1; 10 bases are shared with TRBD2. With 7 bases clipped from V and 2 bases from J, the junction kept 5 bases outside the gene matches. The CDR3 consists of 14 residues. Germline CDR1 and CDR2: DFQATT and SNEGSKA (reference sequence). CDR3 protein: CSGERGGPYNEQFF. The CDR3 DNA follows: TGCAGTGGGGAGCGGGGGGGCCCCTACAATGAGCAGTTCTTC.

This clonotype was detected only a few times. This chain links TRBV12-3 or TRBV12-4 with TRBJ2-7; no clear D gene. This CDR3 comprises 16 residues. The V and J ends lost 3 bases and 4 bases respectively, with 19 bases between them. The CDR3 protein is CASSLQKRGPKYEQYF. CDR3 bases: TGTGCCAGCAGTTTGCAGAAGCGAGGTCCTAAATACGAGCAGTACTTC.

This clonotype occurred many times. V usage is TRBV9 and J usage is TRBJ2-5, with 9 positions matching TRBD1. The end of the DNA aligns better with TRBJ2-7, so the J call may be wrong. The germline V gene encodes CDR1 SGDLS and CDR2 YYNGEE. This CDR3 is 16 amino acids long. The CDR3 region has the DNA TGTGCCAGCAGCCCTCAACTCCTACAGGGGGCTCGCGAGCAGTACTTC. Translation: CASSPQLLQGAREQYF.

The chain couples TRBV11-2 to TRBJ2-5, with D tentatively TRBD2 (6 bases). V lost 6 bases and J lost 3, with 14 bases in between. CDR1 SGHAT and CDR2 FQNNGV come from the germline V gene. This CDR3 contains 14 residues. As DNA, the CDR3 is TGTGCCAGCAGTTTATCAAGACTAGAAGAGACCCAGTACTTC. Its translation: CASSLSRLEETQYF.

This rearrangement joins TRBV7-9 to TRBJ2-1, with D possibly being TRBD2 (6 bases). V was shortened by 5 bases and J by 4 bases, with 15 bases between the two germline ends. The CDR3 is made up of 15 amino acids. Germline V lookup: CDR1 SEHNR, CDR2 FQNEAQ (reference sequence). The CDR3 DNA reads TGTGCCAGCAGCGGAGGGGCTGGCCTTTACAATGAGCAGTTCTTC. This gives the protein CASSGGAGLYNEQFF.

This clonotype was seen only once. The V gene is TRBV10-3, the J gene TRBJ1-5; D not resolved. V was clipped by 10 bases and J by 4 bases, with 17 bases between them. The CDR3 contains 14 residues. CDR1 is ENHRY and CDR2 is SYGVKD in the germline V gene. CDR3 coding DNA: TGTGCCACCGACAATGCGGTGGGTAATCAGCCCCAGCATTTT. Its protein is CATDNAVGNQPQHF.